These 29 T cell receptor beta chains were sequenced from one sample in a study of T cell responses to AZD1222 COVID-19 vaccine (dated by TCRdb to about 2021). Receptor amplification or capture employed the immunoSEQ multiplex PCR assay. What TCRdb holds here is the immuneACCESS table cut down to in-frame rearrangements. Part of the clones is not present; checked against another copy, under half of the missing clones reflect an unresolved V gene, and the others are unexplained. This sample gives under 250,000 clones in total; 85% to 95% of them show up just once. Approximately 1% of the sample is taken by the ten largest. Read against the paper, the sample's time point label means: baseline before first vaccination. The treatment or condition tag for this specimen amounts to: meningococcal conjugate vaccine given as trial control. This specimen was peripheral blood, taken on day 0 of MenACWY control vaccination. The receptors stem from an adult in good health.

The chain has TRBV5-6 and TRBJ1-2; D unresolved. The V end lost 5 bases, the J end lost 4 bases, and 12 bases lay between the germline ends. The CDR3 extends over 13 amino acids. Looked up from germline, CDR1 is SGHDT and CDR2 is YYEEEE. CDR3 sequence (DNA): TGTGCCAGCAGGCCATGGGGAGCCTATGGCTACACCTTC. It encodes CASRPWGAYGYTF.

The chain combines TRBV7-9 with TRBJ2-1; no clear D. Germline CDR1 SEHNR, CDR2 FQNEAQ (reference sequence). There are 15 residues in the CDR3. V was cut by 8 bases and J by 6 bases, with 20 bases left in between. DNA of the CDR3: TGTGCCAGCGCAACGACGGAGCCGATCTCCAATGAGCAGTTCTTC. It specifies CASATTEPISNEQFF.

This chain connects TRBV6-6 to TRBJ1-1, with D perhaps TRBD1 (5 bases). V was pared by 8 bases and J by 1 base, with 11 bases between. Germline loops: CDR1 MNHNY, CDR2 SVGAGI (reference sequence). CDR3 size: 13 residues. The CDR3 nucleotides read TGTGCCAGCGGGGCGCAGCAGAACACTGAAGCTTTCTTT. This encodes CASGAQQNTEAFF.

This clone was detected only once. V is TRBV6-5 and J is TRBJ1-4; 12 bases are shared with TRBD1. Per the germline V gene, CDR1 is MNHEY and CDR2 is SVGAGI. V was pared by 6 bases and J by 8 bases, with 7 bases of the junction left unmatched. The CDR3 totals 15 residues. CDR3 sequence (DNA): TGTGCCAGCAGCGCCCGGGACAGGGGGCGGGAAAAACTGTTTTTT. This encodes CASSARDRGREKLFF.

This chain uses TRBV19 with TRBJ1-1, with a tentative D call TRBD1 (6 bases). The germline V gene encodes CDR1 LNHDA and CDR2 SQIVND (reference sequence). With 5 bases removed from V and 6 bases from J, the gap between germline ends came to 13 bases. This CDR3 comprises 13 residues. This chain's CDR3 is CASSSGTPAEAFF. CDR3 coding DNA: TGTGCCAGTAGTTCCGGGACACCTGCTGAAGCTTTCTTT. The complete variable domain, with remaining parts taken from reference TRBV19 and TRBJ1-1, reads DGGITQSPKYLFRKEGQNVTLSCEQNLNHDAMYWYRQDPGQGLRLIYYSQIVNDFQKGDIAEGYSVSREKKESFPLTVTSAQKNPTAFYLCASSSGTPAEAFFGQGTRLTVV.

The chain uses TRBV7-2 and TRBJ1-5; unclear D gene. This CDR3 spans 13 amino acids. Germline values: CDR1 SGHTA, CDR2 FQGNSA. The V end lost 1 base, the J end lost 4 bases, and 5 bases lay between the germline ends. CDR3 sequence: CASSLERNQPQHF. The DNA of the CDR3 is TGTGCCAGCAGCTTAGAAAGGAATCAGCCCCAGCATTTT.

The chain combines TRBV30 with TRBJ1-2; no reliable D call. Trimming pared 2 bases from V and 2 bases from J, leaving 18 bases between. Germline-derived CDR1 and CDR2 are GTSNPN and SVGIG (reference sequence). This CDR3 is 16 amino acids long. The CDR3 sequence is CAWSPAVLPGNYGYTF. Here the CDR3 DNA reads TGTGCCTGGAGTCCCGCGGTCCTCCCAGGCAACTATGGCTACACCTTC.

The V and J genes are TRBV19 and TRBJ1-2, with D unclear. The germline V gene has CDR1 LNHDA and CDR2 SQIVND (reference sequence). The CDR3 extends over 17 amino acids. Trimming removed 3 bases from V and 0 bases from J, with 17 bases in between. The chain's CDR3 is CASSMDRITGANYGYTF. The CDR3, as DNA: TGTGCCAGTAGTATGGACCGTATTACCGGCGCTAACTATGGCTACACCTTC.

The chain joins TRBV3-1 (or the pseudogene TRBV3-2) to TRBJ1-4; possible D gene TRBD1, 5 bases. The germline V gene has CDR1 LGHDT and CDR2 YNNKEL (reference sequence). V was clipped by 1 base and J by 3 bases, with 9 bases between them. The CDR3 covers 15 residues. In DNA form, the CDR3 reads TGTGCCAGCAGCCAAGGGGGGACTCCTAATGAAAAACTGTTTTTT. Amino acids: CASSQGGTPNEKLFF.

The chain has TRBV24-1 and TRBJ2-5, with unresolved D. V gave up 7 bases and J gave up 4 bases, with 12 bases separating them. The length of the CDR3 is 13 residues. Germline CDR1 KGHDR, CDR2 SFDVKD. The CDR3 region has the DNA TGTGCCACCAGCGTGAGTACCGGAGAGACCCAGTACTTC. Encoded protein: CATSVSTGETQYF.

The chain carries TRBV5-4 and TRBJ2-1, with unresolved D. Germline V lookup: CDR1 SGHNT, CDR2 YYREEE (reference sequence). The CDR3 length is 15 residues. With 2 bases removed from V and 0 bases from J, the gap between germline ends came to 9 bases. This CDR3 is CASSFGPISYNEQFF. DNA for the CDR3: TGTGCCAGCAGCTTCGGACCGATCTCCTACAATGAGCAGTTCTTC.

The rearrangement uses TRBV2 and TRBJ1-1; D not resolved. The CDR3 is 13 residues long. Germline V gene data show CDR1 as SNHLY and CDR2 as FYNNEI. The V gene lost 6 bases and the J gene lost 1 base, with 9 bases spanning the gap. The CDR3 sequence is CASSTLGNTEAFF. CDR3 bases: TGTGCCAGCAGCACACTGGGGAACACTGAAGCTTTCTTT.

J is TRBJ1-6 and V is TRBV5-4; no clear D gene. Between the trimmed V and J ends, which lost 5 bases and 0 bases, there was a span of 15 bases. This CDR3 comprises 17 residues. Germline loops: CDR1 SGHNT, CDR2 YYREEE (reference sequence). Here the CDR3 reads CASRLVGSSSYNSPLHF. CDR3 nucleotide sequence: TGTGCCAGCAGACTCGTGGGCTCGAGCTCCTATAATTCACCCCTCCACTTT.

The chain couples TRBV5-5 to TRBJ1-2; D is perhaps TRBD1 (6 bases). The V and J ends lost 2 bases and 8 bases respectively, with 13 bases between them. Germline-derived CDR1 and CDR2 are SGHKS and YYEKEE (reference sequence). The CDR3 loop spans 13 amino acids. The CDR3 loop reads CASSLGDRRGYTF. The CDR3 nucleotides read TGTGCCAGCAGCTTAGGAGACAGGCGGGGCTACACCTTC.

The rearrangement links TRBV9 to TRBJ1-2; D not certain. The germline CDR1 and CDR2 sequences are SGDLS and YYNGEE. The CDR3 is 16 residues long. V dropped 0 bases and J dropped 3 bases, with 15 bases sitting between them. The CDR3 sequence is CASSVDSLGDDYGYTF. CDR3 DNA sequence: TGTGCCAGCAGCGTAGACAGTCTGGGTGACGACTATGGCTACACCTTC.

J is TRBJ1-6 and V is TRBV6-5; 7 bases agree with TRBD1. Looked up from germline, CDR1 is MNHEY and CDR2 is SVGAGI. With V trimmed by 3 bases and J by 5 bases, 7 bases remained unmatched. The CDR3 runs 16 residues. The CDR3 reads CASSYGQGGNNSPLHF. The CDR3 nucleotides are TGTGCCAGCAGTTATGGGCAGGGGGGCAATAATTCACCCCTCCACTTT.

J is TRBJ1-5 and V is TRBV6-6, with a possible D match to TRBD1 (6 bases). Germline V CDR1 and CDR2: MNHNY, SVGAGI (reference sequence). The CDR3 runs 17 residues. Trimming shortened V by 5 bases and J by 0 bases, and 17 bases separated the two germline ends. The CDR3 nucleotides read TGTGCCAGCAGTCAAACCGGGACACACTATAGCAATCAGCCCCAGCATTTT. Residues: CASSQTGTHYSNQPQHF.

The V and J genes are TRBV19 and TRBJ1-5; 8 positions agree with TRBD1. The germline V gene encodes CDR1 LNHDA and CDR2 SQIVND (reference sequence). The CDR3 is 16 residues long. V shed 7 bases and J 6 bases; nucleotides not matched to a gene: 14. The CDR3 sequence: CASTDHGQGGGQPQHF. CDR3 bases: TGTGCCAGTACTGACCACGGACAGGGAGGGGGTCAGCCCCAGCATTTT.

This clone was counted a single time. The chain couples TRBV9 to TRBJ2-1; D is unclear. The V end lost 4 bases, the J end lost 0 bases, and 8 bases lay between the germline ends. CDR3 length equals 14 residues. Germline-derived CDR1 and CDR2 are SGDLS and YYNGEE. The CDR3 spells CASSLLSSYNEQFF. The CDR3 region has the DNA TGTGCCAGCAGCCTCCTGAGCTCCTACAATGAGCAGTTCTTC.

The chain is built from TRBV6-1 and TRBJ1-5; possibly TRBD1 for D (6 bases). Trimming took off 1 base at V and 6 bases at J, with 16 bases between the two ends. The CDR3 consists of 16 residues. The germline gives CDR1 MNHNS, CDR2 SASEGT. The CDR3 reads CASSEVGRGVGQPQHF. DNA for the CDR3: TGTGCCAGCAGTGAAGTCGGCAGGGGTGTCGGTCAGCCCCAGCATTTT.

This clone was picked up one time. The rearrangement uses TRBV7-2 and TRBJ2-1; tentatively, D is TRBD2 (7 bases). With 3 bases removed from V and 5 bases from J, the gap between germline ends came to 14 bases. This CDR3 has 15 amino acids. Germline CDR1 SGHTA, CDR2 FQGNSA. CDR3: CASSLGGRGNNEQFF. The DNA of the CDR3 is TGTGCCAGCAGCTTGGGGGGGAGGGGGAACAATGAGCAGTTCTTC.

In DNA form, the CDR3 reads TGTGCCAGCAGCCCTAACCGGGGGACCACAGATACGCAGTATTTT. It is translated as CASSPNRGTTDTQYF. This chain joins TRBV11-1 and TRBJ2-3; a weak D match, TRBD2 (6 bases). Looked up from germline, CDR1 is SGHAT and CDR2 is FQDESV (reference sequence). The CDR3 runs to 15 residues. V lost 5 bases to trimming and J lost 2 bases, with 14 bases between them. The full variable domain, in which reference TRBV11-1 and TRBJ2-3 provide the parts outside the CDR3, is EAEVAQSPRYKITEKSQAVAFWCDPISGHATLYWYRQILGQGPELLVQFQDESVVDDSQLPKDRFSAERLKGVDSTLKIQPAELGDSAMYLCASSPNRGTTDTQYFGPGTRLTVL.

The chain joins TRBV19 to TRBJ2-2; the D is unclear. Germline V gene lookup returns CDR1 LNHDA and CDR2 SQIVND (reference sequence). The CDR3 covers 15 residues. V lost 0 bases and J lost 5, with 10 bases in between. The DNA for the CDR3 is TGTGCCAGTAGTATAGATCGCAGATTAACCGGGGAGCTGTTTTTT. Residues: CASSIDRRLTGELFF.

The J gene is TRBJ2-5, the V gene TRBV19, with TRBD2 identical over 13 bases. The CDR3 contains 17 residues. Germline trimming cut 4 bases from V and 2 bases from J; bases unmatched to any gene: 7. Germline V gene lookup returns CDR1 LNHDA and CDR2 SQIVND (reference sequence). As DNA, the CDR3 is TGTGCCAGTAGTACGGGACTAGCGGGGACCGTACAAGAGACCCAGTACTTC. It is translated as CASSTGLAGTVQETQYF.

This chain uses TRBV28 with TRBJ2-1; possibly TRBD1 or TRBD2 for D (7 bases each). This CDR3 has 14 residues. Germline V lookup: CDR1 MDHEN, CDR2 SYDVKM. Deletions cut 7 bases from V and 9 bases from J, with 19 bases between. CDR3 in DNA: TGTGCCAGCACTCCTATGCAGGGGGGGGCTGAGCAGTTCTTC. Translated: CASTPMQGGAEQFF.

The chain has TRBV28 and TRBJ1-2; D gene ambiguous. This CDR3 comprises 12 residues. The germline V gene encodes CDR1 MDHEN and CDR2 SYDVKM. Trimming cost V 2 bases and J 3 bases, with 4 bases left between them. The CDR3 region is CASSLIHYGYTF. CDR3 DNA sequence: TGTGCCAGCAGTTTAATCCACTATGGCTACACCTTC.

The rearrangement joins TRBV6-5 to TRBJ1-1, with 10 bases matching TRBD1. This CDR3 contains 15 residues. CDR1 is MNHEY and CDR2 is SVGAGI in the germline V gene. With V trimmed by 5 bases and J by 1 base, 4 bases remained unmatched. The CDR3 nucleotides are TGTGCCAGCAGTAGACAGGGGGCGCGGAACACTGAAGCTTTCTTT. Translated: CASSRQGARNTEAFF.

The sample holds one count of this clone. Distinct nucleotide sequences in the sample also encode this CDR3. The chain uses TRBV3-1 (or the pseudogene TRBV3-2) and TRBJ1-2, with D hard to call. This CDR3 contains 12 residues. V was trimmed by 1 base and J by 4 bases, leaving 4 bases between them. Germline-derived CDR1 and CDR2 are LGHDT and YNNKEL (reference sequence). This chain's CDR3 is CASSQGVYGYTF. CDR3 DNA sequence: TGTGCCAGCAGCCAAGGGGTCTATGGCTACACCTTC.

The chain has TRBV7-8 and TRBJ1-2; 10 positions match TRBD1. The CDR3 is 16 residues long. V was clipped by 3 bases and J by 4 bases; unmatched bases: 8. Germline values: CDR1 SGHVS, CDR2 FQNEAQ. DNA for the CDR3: TGTGCCAGCAGCTTGATCGGGACAGGGGATCTCTATGGCTACACCTTC. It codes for CASSLIGTGDLYGYTF.